The next 10 T cell receptor beta chains were all read from a single sample in a study of T cells in Graves' hyperthyroidism and ophthalmopathy. TCR beta CDR3 region amplification was performed from RNA transcripts. The HTBI set primed first-round TCR CDR3 RT-PCR. TCRdb redid the calling of the multiplex PCR reads with MiXCR, one entry per CDR3 protein. This table holds hundreds of thousands of distinct CDR3 sequences, around 15% found once. The sequenced sample consisted of blood. Receptors originate from a woman aged 18-30 years with Graves' hyperthyroidism.

The V and J genes are TRBV9 and TRBJ2-3; 8 bases are a match to TRBD1. Trimming at V came to 1 base and at J to 2 bases, leaving 3 bases not matched to a gene. Germline V gene sequence: CDR1 SGDLS, CDR2 YYNGEE. The CDR3 covers 15 residues. Here the CDR3 DNA reads TGTGCCAGCAGCGTACAGGGGGCCCCCACAGATACGCAGTATTTT. It encodes CASSVQGAPTDTQYF.

This clonotype was counted at least ten times. The chain recombines TRBV20-1 with TRBJ1-5; 8 nucleotides line up with TRBD1. Germline V gene sequence: CDR1 DFQATT, CDR2 SNEGSKA (reference sequence). V shed 3 bases, J shed 5 bases, and the junction held 6 bases outside the gene matches. The CDR3 loop spans 14 amino acids. The CDR3 nucleotides are TGCAGTGCTAGGCACCAGGGGGCCCATCAGCCCCAGCATTTT. It translates to CSARHQGAHQPQHF.

This clonotype showed up many times. The chain recombines TRBV29-1 with TRBJ2-5, with TRBD1 as a possible D gene (6 bases). Germline V gene lookup returns CDR1 SQVTM and CDR2 ANQGSEA. The V gene lost 4 bases and the J gene lost 0 bases, with 12 bases spanning the gap. This CDR3 is built from 14 residues. CDR3 sequence reads: CSVVGGAYQETQYF. The CDR3 DNA reads as TGCAGCGTTGTAGGGGGAGCTTACCAAGAGACCCAGTACTTC.

This clonotype has more than one count but fewer than ten. This chain uses TRBV19 with TRBJ1-1, with D possibly matching TRBD1 (5 bases). This CDR3 comprises 14 residues. CDR1 is LNHDA, CDR2 SQIVND, per germline (reference sequence). Trimming stripped 6 bases from V and 3 bases from J, with 14 bases between. The CDR3 region is CASSHAGGDTEAFF. The CDR3 DNA reads as TGTGCCAGTAGCCACGCCGGGGGAGACACTGAAGCTTTCTTT.

This clonotype was seen only a few times. The chain combines TRBV4-3 with TRBJ2-4, with D possibly TRBD2 on 6 matching bases. CDR3 length: 18 amino acids. Germline V lookup: CDR1 LGHNA, CDR2 YSLEER. V gave up 1 base and J gave up 0 bases, with 16 bases separating them. The CDR3 DNA sequence: TGCGCCAGCAGCCAAGGGCTAGCGTGGGGGTTAGCCAAAAACATTCAGTACTTC. It encodes CASSQGLAWGLAKNIQYF.

This clonotype was observed at least ten times. V is TRBV20-1 and J is TRBJ1-1; 7 positions match TRBD1. Germline values: CDR1 DFQATT, CDR2 SNEGSKA (reference sequence). J was trimmed by 4 bases and V by 0 bases; bases with no gene match: 2. The CDR3 is 13 residues long. The CDR3 DNA reads as TGCAGTGCTAGAGAGGGACAGCCCACTGAAGCTTTCTTT. Protein: CSAREGQPTEAFF.

This clonotype was seen more than once but under ten times. This chain joins TRBV4-1 and TRBJ2-7, with TRBD2 identical over 13 bases. Germline V gene lookup returns CDR1 MGHRA and CDR2 YSYEKL. The length of the CDR3 is 21 residues. V was clipped by 3 bases and J by 2 bases; unmatched bases: 19. Written as DNA, the CDR3 is TGCGCCAGCAGCCAGGCGATGGCTTTTCGACGAACTAGCGGGGGGGCCTACGAGCAGTACTTC. Protein: CASSQAMAFRRTSGGAYEQYF.

V is TRBV12-3 or TRBV12-4 and J is TRBJ2-1, with 10 bases lining up with TRBD2. The J segment lost 6 bases and the V segment lost 6 bases, leaving 14 bases of the junction unmatched. The CDR3 sequence is 17 residues long. CDR3 nucleotide sequence: TGTGCCAGCAGCCCCCTAGGAGGTAGCGGGGGGATCAATGAGCAGTTCTTC. This translates into CASSPLGGSGGINEQFF.

In its sample, this clonotype was seen a few times. The chain recombines TRBV15 with TRBJ1-3; 12 bases line up with TRBD1. The CDR3 spans 16 residues. V lost 0 bases to trimming and J lost 4 bases; unmatched junction nucleotides: 1. In germline, CDR1 is LNHNV, CDR2 YYDKDF (reference sequence). The CDR3 DNA is TGTGCCACCAGCAGAGAGGGGACAGGGGGCGGAAACACCATATATTTT. Translation gives CATSREGTGGGNTIYF.

This clonotype was detected many times. This rearrangement joins TRBV5-1 to TRBJ2-7; TRBD1 matches 7 bases. The trim removed 0 bases at V and 2 bases at J, leaving 11 bases unmatched. The germline V gene has CDR1 SGHRS and CDR2 YFSETQ. This CDR3 is built from 17 residues. The CDR3, as DNA: TGCGCCAGCAGCTTGGGATATGGGACAGTGCTCACCTACGAGCAGTACTTC. Protein sequence: CASSLGYGTVLTYEQYF.